One sample yielded the 2 T cell receptor beta chains listed below, sequenced in a study of T cells in Graves' hyperthyroidism and ophthalmopathy. Amplification yielded TCR beta CDR3 regions, with RNA transcripts as the source. An initial round of RT-PCR targeting the TCR CDR3 relied on the HTBI primer set. TCRdb re-derived calls from the multiplex PCR reads in MiXCR, one entry per CDR3 protein. The repertoire includes around 620,000 distinct CDR3 sequences, 14% of them detected once, and less than 9% sits in the top ten. Sequenced material: blood. The source of these receptors is a woman between 18 and 29 years old with Graves' ophthalmopathy.

This clonotype was observed at least ten times. This chain joins TRBV7-6 and TRBJ2-7, with D possibly called TRBD1 or TRBD2 (5 bases each). The CDR3 contains 15 residues. The germline V gene has CDR1 SGHVS and CDR2 FNYEAQ. V was pared by 1 base and J by 7 bases, with 17 bases between. The CDR3 DNA reads TGTGCCAGCAGCTTAGGTTTGGGACGGCCGGGGGAGCAGTACTTC. Protein product: CASSLGLGRPGEQYF. Full variable domain (remainder filled in from reference TRBV7-6 and TRBJ2-7): GAGVSQSPRYKVTKRGQDVALRCDPISGHVSLYWYRQALGQGPEFLTYFNYEAQQDKSGLPNDRFSAERPEGSISTLTIQRTEQRDSAMYRCASSLGLGRPGEQYFGPGTRLTVT.

This chain connects TRBV11-2 to TRBJ2-7; D not certain. The length of the CDR3 is 13 residues. Germline V gene sequence: CDR1 SGHAT, CDR2 FQNNGV. Trimming took off 5 bases at V and 7 bases at J, with 15 bases between the two ends. CDR3 sequence: CASSVGRYNEQYF. CDR3 bases: TGTGCCAGCAGCGTCGGCAGATACAATGAGCAGTACTTC.